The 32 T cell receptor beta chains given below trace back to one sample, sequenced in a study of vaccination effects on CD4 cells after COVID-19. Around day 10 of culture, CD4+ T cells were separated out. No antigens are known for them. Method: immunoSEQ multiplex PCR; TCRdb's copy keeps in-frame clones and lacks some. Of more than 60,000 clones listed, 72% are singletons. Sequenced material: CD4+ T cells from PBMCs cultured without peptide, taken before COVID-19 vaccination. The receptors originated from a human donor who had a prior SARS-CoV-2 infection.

This chain's CDR3 is CASKGEGYYGYTF. CDR3 DNA sequence: TGTGCCAGCAAAGGGGAGGGATACTATGGCTACACCTTC. This chain uses TRBV9 with TRBJ1-2, with a tentative D call TRBD1 (5 bases). The CDR3 has 13 amino acids. CDR1 is SGDLS and CDR2 is YYNGEE in the germline V gene. V lost 6 bases to trimming and J lost 3 bases, with 12 bases between them.

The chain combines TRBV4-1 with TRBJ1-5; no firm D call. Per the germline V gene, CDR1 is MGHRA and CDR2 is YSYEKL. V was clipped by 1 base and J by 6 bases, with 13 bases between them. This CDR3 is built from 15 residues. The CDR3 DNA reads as TGCGCCAGCAGCCAAGGGTCGGGTATCGGTCAGCCCCAGCATTTT. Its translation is CASSQGSGIGQPQHF.

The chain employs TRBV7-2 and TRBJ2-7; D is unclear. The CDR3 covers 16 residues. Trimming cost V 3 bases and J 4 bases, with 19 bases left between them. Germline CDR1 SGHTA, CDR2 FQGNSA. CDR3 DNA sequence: TGTGCCAGCAGCTTCTCACCCGGACGGAGTACGTACGAGCAGTACTTC. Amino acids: CASSFSPGRSTYEQYF.

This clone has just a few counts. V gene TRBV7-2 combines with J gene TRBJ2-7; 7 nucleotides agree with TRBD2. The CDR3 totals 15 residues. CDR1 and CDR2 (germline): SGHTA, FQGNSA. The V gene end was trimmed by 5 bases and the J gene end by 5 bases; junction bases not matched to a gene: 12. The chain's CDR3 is CASSLTGTNPHEQYF. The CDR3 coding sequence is TGTGCCAGCAGCCTGACCGGGACTAATCCCCACGAGCAGTACTTC.

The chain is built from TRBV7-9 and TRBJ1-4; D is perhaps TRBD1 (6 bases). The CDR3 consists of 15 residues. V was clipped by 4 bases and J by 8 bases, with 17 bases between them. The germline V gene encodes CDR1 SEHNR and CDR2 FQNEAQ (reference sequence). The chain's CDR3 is CASSSGARGKEKLFF. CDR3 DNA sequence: TGTGCCAGCAGCTCGGGGGCCCGAGGAAAGGAAAAACTGTTTTTT.

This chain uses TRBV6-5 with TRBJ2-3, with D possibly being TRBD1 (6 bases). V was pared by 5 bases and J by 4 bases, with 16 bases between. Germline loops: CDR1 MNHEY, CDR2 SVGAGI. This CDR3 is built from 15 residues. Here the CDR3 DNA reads TGTGCCAGCAGTCCGGACAGCCTGGGAGCAGATACGCAGTATTTT. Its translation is CASSPDSLGADTQYF.

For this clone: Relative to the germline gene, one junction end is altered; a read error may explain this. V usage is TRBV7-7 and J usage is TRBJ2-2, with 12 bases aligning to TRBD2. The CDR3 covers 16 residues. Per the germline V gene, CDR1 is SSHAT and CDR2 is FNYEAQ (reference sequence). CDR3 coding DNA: TGTGCTAGCAGCCCGTCGGGACTAGCGGGTACCGGGGAGCTGTTTTTT. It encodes CASSPSGLAGTGELFF.

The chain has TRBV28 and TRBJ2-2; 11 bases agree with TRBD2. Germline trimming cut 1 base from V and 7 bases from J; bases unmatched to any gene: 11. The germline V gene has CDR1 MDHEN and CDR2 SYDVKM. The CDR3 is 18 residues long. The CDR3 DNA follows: TGTGCCAGCAGTTTATCGACTAGCGGGATCACTCGGAACGGGGAGCTGTTTTTT. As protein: CASSLSTSGITRNGELFF.

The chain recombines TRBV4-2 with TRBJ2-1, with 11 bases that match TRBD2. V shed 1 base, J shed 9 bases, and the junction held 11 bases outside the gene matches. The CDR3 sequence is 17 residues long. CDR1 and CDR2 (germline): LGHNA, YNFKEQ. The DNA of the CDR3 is TGTGCCAGCAGCCAAGCGAGGGGGACTAGCGGAGGGCGTGAGCAGTTCTTC. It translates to CASSQARGTSGGREQFF.

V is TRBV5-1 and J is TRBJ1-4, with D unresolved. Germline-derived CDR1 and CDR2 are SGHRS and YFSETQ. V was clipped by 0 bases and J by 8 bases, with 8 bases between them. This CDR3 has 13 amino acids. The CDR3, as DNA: TGCGCCAGCAGCTTGGATGGTGCGGAAAAACTGTTTTTT. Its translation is CASSLDGAEKLFF. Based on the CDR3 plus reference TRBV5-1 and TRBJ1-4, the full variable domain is KAGVTQTPRYLIKTRGQQVTLSCSPISGHRSVSWYQQTPGQGLQFLFEYFSETQRNKGNFPGRFSGRQFSNSRSEMNVSTLELGDSALYLCASSLDGAEKLFFGSGTQLSVL.

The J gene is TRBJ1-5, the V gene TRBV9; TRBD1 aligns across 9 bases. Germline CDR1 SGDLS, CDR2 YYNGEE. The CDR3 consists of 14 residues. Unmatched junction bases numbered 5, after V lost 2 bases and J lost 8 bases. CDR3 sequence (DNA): TGTGCCAGCAGCGTTTGGACAGGGGTGGAGCCCCAGCATTTT. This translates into CASSVWTGVEPQHF. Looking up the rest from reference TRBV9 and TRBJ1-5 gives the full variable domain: DSGVTQTPKHLITATGQRVTLRCSPRSGDLSVYWYQQSLDQGLQFLIQYYNGEERAKGNILERFSAQQFPDLHSELNLSSLELGDSALYFCASSVWTGVEPQHFGDGTRLSIL.

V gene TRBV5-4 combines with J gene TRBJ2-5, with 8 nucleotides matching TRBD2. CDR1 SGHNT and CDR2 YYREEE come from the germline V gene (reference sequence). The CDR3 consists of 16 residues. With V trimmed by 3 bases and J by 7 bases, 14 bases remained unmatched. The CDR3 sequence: CASSSYRAGAWGTQYF. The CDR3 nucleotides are TGTGCCAGCAGCTCTTACCGAGCGGGGGCGTGGGGGACCCAGTACTTC.

This CDR3 reads CASSEGLSRSAQHF. In DNA, the CDR3 is TGTGCCAGCAGCGAGGGACTTAGCAGGTCGGCCCAGCATTTT. This chain uses TRBV5-5 with TRBJ1-5, with a possible D match to TRBD1 (5 bases). In germline, CDR1 is SGHKS, CDR2 YYEKEE (reference sequence). Trimming stripped 4 bases from V and 11 bases from J, with 19 bases between. This CDR3 has 14 amino acids.

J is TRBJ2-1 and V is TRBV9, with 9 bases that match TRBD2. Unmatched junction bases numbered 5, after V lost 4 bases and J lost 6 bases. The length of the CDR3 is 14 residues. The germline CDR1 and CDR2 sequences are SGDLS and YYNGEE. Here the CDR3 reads CASSYLAGPNEQFF. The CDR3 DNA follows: TGTGCCAGCAGCTACCTAGCGGGGCCCAATGAGCAGTTCTTC.

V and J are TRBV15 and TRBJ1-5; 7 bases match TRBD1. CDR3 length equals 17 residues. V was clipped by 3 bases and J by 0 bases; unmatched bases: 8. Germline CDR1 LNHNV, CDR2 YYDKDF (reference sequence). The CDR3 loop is CATSSGRDSDSNQPQHF. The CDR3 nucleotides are TGTGCCACCAGCAGTGGTAGGGACAGCGATAGCAATCAGCCCCAGCATTTT.

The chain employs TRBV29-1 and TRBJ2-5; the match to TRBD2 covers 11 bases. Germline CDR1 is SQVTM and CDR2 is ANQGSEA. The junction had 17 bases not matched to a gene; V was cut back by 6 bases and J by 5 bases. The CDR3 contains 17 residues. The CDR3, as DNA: TGCAGCGTCCCCCACGGGGCTCTAGCGGGAGGTTCGGAGACCCAGTACTTC. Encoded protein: CSVPHGALAGGSETQYF. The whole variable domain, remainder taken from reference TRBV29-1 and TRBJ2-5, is SAVISQKPSRDICQRGTSLTIQCQVDSQVTMMFWYRQQPGQSLTLIATANQGSEATYESGFVIDKFPISRPNLTFSTLTVSNMSPEDSSIYLCSVPHGALAGGSETQYFGPGTRLLVL.

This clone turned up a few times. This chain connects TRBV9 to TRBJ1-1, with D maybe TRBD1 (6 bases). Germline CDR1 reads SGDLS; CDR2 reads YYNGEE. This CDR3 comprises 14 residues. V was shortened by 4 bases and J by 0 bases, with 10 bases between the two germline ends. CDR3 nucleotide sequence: TGTGCCAGCAGCAGACAGGCGCTGAACACTGAAGCTTTCTTT. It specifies CASSRQALNTEAFF.

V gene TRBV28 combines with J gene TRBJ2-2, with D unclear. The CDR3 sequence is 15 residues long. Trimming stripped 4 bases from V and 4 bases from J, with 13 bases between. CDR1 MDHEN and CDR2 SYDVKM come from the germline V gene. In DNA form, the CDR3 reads TGTGCCAGCAGTTCCGTCCCAGCCCTCACCGGGGAGCTGTTTTTT. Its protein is CASSSVPALTGELFF.

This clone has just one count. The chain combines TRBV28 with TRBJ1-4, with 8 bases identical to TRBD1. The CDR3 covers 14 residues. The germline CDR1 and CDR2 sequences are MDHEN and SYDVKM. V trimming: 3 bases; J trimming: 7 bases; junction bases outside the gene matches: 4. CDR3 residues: CASSFDRGSEKLFF. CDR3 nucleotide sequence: TGTGCCAGCAGTTTTGACAGGGGAAGTGAAAAACTGTTTTTT. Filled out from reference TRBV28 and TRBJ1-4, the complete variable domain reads DVKVTQSSRYLVKRTGEKVFLECVQDMDHENMFWYRQDPGLGLRLIYFSYDVKMKEKGDIPEGYSVSREKKERFSLILESASTNQTSMYLCASSFDRGSEKLFFGSGTQLSVL.

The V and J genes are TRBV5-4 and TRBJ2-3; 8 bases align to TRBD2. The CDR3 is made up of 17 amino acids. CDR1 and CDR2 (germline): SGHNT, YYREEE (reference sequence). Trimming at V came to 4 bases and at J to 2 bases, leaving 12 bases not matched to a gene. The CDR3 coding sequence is TGTGCCAGCAGCAGGGGGTTAGCGGGGCCTAACACAGATACGCAGTATTTT. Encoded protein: CASSRGLAGPNTDTQYF.

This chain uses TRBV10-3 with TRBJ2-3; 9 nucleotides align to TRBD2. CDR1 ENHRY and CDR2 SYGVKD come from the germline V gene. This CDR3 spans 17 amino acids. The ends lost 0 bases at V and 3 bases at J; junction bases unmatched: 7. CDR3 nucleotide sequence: TGTGCCATCAGTGAGTCGAGTCGCGGGAGGGCTACAGATACGCAGTATTTT. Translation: CAISESSRGRATDTQYF.

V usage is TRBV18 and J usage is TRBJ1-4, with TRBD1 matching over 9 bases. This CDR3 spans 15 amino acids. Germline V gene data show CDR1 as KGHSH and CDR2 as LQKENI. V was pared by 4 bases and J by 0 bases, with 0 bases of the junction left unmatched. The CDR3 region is CASSRDRATNEKLFF. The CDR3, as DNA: TGTGCCAGCTCACGGGACAGGGCAACTAATGAAAAACTGTTTTTT.

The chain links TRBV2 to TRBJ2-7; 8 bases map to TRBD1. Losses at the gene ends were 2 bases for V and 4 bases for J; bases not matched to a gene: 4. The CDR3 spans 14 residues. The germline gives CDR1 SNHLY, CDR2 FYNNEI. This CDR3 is CASSEQGAVYEQYF. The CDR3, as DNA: TGTGCCAGCAGTGAACAGGGGGCTGTGTACGAGCAGTACTTC.

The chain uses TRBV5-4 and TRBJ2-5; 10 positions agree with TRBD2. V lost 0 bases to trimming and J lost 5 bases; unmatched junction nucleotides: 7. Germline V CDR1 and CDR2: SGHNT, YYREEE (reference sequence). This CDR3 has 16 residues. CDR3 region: CASSLGVSGGIETQYF. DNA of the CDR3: TGTGCCAGCAGCTTGGGTGTTAGCGGGGGGATCGAGACCCAGTACTTC. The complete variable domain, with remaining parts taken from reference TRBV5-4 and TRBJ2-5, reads ETGVTQSPTHLIKTRGQQVTLRCSSQSGHNTVSWYQQALGQGPQFIFQYYREEENGRGNFPPRFSGLQFPNYSSELNVNALELDDSALYLCASSLGVSGGIETQYFGPGTRLLVL.

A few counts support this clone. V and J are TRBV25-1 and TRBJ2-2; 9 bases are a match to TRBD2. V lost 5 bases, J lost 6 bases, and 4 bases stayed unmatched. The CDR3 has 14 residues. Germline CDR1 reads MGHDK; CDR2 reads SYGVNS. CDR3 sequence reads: CASSYSGSAGELFF. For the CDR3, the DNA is TGTGCCAGCAGTTATAGCGGGAGCGCCGGGGAGCTGTTTTTT.

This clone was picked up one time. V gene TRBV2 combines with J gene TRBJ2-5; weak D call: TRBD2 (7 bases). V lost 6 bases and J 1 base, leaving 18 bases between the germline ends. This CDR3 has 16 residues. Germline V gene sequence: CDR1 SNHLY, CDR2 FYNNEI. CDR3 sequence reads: CASRKGGGGSQETQYF. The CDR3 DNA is TGTGCCAGCAGGAAGGGGGGAGGGGGGTCCCAAGAGACCCAGTACTTC.

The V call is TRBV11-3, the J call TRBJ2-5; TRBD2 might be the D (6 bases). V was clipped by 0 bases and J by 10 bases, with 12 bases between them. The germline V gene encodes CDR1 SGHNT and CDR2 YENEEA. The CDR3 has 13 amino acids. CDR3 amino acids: CASSLDSLGGQYF. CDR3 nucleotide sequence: TGTGCCAGCAGCTTAGATTCCTTGGGAGGCCAGTACTTC.

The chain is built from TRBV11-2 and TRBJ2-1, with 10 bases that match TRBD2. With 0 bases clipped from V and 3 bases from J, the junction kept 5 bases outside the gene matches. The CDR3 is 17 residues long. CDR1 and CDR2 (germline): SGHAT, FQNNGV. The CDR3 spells CASSLDLKRGGYNEQFF. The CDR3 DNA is TGTGCCAGCAGCTTAGACCTCAAGCGGGGGGGCTACAATGAGCAGTTCTTC.

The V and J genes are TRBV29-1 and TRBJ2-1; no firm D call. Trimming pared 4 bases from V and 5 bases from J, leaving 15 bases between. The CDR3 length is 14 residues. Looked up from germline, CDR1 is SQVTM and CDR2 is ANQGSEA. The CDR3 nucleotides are TGCAGCGTTGTATTAGCTAACCGTGACAATGAGCAGTTCTTC. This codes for CSVVLANRDNEQFF.

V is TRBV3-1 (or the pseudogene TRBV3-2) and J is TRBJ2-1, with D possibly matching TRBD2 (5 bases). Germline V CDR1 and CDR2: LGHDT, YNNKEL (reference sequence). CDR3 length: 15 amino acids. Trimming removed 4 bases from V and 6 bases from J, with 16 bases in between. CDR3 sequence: CASSPSGRFGNEQFF. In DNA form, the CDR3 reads TGTGCCAGCAGCCCCTCGGGGAGATTCGGCAATGAGCAGTTCTTC.

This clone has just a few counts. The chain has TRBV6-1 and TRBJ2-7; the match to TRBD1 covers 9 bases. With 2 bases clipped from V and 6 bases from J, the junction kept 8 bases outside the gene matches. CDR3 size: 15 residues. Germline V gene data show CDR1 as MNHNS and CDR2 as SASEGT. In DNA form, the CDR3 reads TGTGCCAGCAGTGAATCGGGACAGGGCGGGTTCGAGCAGTACTTC. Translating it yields CASSESGQGGFEQYF.

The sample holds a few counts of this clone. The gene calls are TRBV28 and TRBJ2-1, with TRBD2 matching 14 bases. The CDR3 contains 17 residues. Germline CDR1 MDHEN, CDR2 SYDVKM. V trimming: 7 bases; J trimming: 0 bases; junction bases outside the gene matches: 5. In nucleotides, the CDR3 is TGTGCCAGCATTTCGACTAGCGGGAGGGACTCCTACAATGAGCAGTTCTTC. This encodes CASISTSGRDSYNEQFF.